What follows are 32 T cell receptor beta chains derived from one specimen sequenced in a study of blood T cell repertoires in COVID-19. Using immunoSEQ multiplex PCR, the repertoire was profiled, and TCRdb retains in-frame clones only, with some absent. The sample holds 350,000 or so clones, around nine tenths seen once. Source material: peripheral blood. The receptor set was obtained from a woman in her sixties with COVID-19, enrolled during active disease.

The chain is built from TRBV25-1 and TRBJ1-4; maybe TRBD1 (5 bases). Trimming shortened V by 4 bases and J by 7 bases, and 16 bases separated the two germline ends. The CDR3 is 15 amino acids. Per the germline V gene, CDR1 is MGHDK and CDR2 is SYGVNS. The CDR3 protein is CASSGVGQLIEKLFF. The CDR3 DNA is TGTGCCAGCAGTGGAGTAGGACAACTAATTGAAAAACTGTTTTTT.

The chain uses TRBV27 and TRBJ1-5; 11 nucleotides align to TRBD1. The CDR3 consists of 16 residues. The germline CDR1 and CDR2 sequences are MNHEY and SMNVEV (reference sequence). Trimming cost V 6 bases and J 7 bases; bases outside gene matches: 11. CDR3: CASSKRTGGAEQPQHF. The CDR3 coding sequence is TGTGCCAGCAGCAAACGGACAGGGGGCGCGGAACAGCCCCAGCATTTT.

In this sample, this clone turned up a few times. The rearrangement uses TRBV28 and TRBJ1-5; D perhaps matches TRBD1 (5 bases). Trimming removed 3 bases at V and 6 bases at J, with 15 bases between. The germline gives CDR1 MDHEN, CDR2 SYDVKM. This CDR3 spans 15 amino acids. The CDR3 is CASSLRTGGPQPQHF. CDR3 in DNA: TGTGCCAGCAGTTTGAGGACGGGGGGACCTCAGCCCCAGCATTTT. Together with reference TRBV28 and TRBJ1-5, the CDR3 gives the full variable domain: DVKVTQSSRYLVKRTGEKVFLECVQDMDHENMFWYRQDPGLGLRLIYFSYDVKMKEKGDIPEGYSVSREKKERFSLILESASTNQTSMYLCASSLRTGGPQPQHFGDGTRLSIL.

The chain employs TRBV6-4 and TRBJ1-1; D is undetermined. The V end was cut by 4 bases, the J end by 2 bases, with 8 bases between. Germline V gene sequence: CDR1 MRHNA, CDR2 SNTAGT. The CDR3 extends over 13 amino acids. DNA of the CDR3: TGTGCCAGCAGTGCGGCGGTAAACACTGAAGCTTTCTTT. It is translated as CASSAAVNTEAFF.

The gene calls are TRBV6-1 and TRBJ1-1, with D possibly matching TRBD1 (6 bases). Germline-derived CDR1 and CDR2 are MNHNS and SASEGT. The CDR3 loop spans 16 amino acids. Trimming stripped 2 bases from V and 1 base from J, with 14 bases between. The CDR3 DNA follows: TGTGCCAGCAGTGAACCAGGGGCTCTGAAGAACACTGAAGCTTTCTTT. This translates into CASSEPGALKNTEAFF.

CDR3 in DNA: TGCGCCAGCAGCTTAGGGACAGGAGCGAACACTGAAGCTTTCTTT. Protein sequence: CASSLGTGANTEAFF. This sequence joins TRBV5-1 and TRBJ1-1, with 8 bases identical to TRBD1. V dropped 2 bases and J dropped 1; count of bases not matched to a gene: 4. This CDR3 has 15 residues. The germline V gene encodes CDR1 SGHRS and CDR2 YFSETQ.

The V gene is TRBV27, the J gene TRBJ1-2, with 8 bases that match TRBD1. V was clipped by 4 bases and J by 4 bases; unmatched bases: 5. Germline CDR1 MNHEY, CDR2 SMNVEV (reference sequence). The CDR3 runs 14 residues. The CDR3 DNA reads TGTGCCAGCAGTTACCGACAGGGGAGCTATGGCTACACCTTC. Translating it yields CASSYRQGSYGYTF.

This rearrangement joins TRBV7-6 to TRBJ1-2, with 8 bases aligning to TRBD1. Germline assignment: CDR1 SGHVS and CDR2 FNYEAQ. The V and J ends lost 1 base and 8 bases, in that order; junction bases with no gene match: 3. The CDR3 length is 13 residues. The CDR3 is CASSLVGQDGYTF. Written as DNA, the CDR3 is TGTGCCAGCAGCTTAGTGGGACAGGACGGCTACACCTTC.

J is TRBJ1-5 and V is TRBV28; no reliable D call. The CDR3 consists of 15 residues. The V gene's germline CDR1 is MDHEN and CDR2 SYDVKM. V shed 7 bases and J shed 2 bases, with 15 bases lying between them. The CDR3 bases are TGTGCCAGCACCCCCTCACGGAGGGGCAATCAGCCCCAGCATTTT. Residues: CASTPSRRGNQPQHF.

V gene TRBV5-4 combines with J gene TRBJ2-5; a possible D gene is TRBD2 (6 bases). Germline-derived CDR1 and CDR2 are SGHNT and YYREEE (reference sequence). V lost 2 bases, J lost 5 bases, and 16 bases lay in between. The CDR3 consists of 15 residues. CDR3 loop: CASSLPGLQGETQYF. CDR3 sequence (DNA): TGTGCCAGCAGCTTACCGGGACTTCAAGGGGAGACCCAGTACTTC.

Only a few counts were recorded for this clone. The CDR3 DNA follows: TGTGCCAGCAGACTATGGACAGGGGTCACTGAAGCTTTCTTT. This gives the protein CASRLWTGVTEAFF. The chain recombines TRBV13 with TRBJ1-1; 9 bases fit TRBD1. CDR1 is PRHDT, CDR2 FYEKMQ, per germline (reference sequence). The CDR3 is 14 residues long. V shed 6 bases and J 4 bases; nucleotides not matched to a gene: 6.

The chain couples TRBV6-2 or TRBV6-3 to TRBJ1-1, with D perhaps TRBD1 (5 bases). Trimming took off 4 bases at V and 1 base at J, with 13 bases between the two ends. Per the germline V gene, CDR1 is MNHEY and CDR2 is SVGEGT. The CDR3 has 15 residues. CDR3 protein: CASSSREGKNTEAFF. CDR3 nucleotide sequence: TGTGCCAGCAGTTCCCGGGAGGGGAAGAACACTGAAGCTTTCTTT.

The V call is TRBV5-1, the J call TRBJ1-1, with D unresolved. Trimming pared 4 bases from V and 1 base from J, leaving 11 bases between. The germline V gene has CDR1 SGHRS and CDR2 YFSETQ. There are 14 residues in the CDR3. The DNA of the CDR3 is TGCGCCAGCAGCCAACAATCGTGGAACACTGAAGCTTTCTTT. Its protein product is CASSQQSWNTEAFF.

The chain links TRBV7-8 to TRBJ2-7, with no clear D. Trimming cost V 3 bases and J 5 bases, with 17 bases left between them. The germline CDR1 and CDR2 sequences are SGHVS and FQNEAQ. The CDR3 length is 15 residues. CDR3 residues: CASSLDSPQWDEQYF. CDR3 DNA: TGTGCCAGCAGCTTGGATAGCCCACAATGGGACGAGCAGTACTTC.

The chain uses TRBV7-8 and TRBJ1-4; 7 bases map to TRBD1. Per germline, CDR1 SGHVS and CDR2 FQNEAQ. This CDR3 region has 15 residues. J was trimmed by 1 base and V by 5 bases; bases with no gene match: 4. The CDR3 protein is CASSTRQGTNEKLFF. The DNA for the CDR3 is TGTGCCAGCAGCACCCGACAGGGAACTAATGAAAAACTGTTTTTT.

V is TRBV19 and J is TRBJ1-6; tentative D call: TRBD1 (6 bases). The germline V gene has CDR1 LNHDA and CDR2 SQIVND (reference sequence). CDR3 size: 16 residues. Trimming cost V 7 bases and J 0 bases, with 13 bases left between them. The CDR3 is CASTISGVSYNSPLHF. The DNA for the CDR3 is TGTGCCAGTACGATCTCAGGGGTCTCCTATAATTCACCCCTCCACTTT.

This clone has ten or more counts. The chain is built from TRBV6-1 and TRBJ2-7, with D unresolved. This CDR3 region has 15 residues. Between the trimmed V and J ends, which lost 3 bases and 0 bases, there was a span of 12 bases. Per the germline V gene, CDR1 is MNHNS and CDR2 is SASEGT. The chain's CDR3 is CASSDYIHISYEQYF. Here the CDR3 DNA reads TGTGCCAGCAGTGATTACATCCACATCTCCTACGAGCAGTACTTC.

The rearrangement links TRBV7-2 to TRBJ1-6; perhaps TRBD1 as D (6 bases). V was clipped by 4 bases and J by 4 bases, with 11 bases between them. CDR1 and CDR2 (germline): SGHTA, FQGNSA. The CDR3 loop spans 15 amino acids. The DNA for the CDR3 is TGTGCCAGCAGCTCGCAGACAGGTTATAATTCACCCCTCCACTTT. Translated, it gives CASSSQTGYNSPLHF. The full variable domain, rest sourced from reference TRBV7-2 and TRBJ1-6, is GAGVSQSPSNKVTEKGKDVELRCDPISGHTALYWYRQSLGQGLEFLIYFQGNSAPDKSGLPSDRFSAERTGGSVSTLTIQRTQQEDSAVYLCASSSQTGYNSPLHFGNGTRLTVT.

This chain joins TRBV28 and TRBJ1-6; 9 bases map to TRBD1. This CDR3 region has 14 residues. The germline V gene has CDR1 MDHEN and CDR2 SYDVKM. Trimming at V came to 4 bases and at J to 7 bases, leaving 2 bases not matched to a gene. CDR3 protein: CASSSTGGNSPLHF. CDR3 sequence (DNA): TGTGCCAGCAGTTCAACAGGGGGCAATTCACCCCTCCACTTT.

With respect to this clone: In the same sample, other DNA sequences code for this CDR3. The chain links TRBV6-6 to TRBJ1-6; the D gene is possibly TRBD1 (6 bases). The CDR3 spans 15 residues. V lost 5 bases and J 7 bases, leaving 15 bases between the germline ends. CDR1 and CDR2 (germline): MNHNY, SVGAGI (reference sequence). The CDR3: CASSPRGAENSPLHF. Here the CDR3 DNA reads TGTGCCAGCAGTCCGCGGGGGGCGGAGAATTCACCCCTCCACTTT.

This rearrangement joins TRBV10-3 to TRBJ2-5; D is perhaps TRBD1 (7 bases). There are 16 residues in the CDR3. With 2 bases removed from V and 3 bases from J, the gap between germline ends came to 16 bases. From germline, CDR1 is ENHRY and CDR2 SYGVKD. CDR3 in DNA: TGTGCCATCAGTGAGGGAGGGGGCTGGGGTGAAGAGACCCAGTACTTC. The encoded protein is CAISEGGGWGEETQYF.

The chain carries TRBV27 and TRBJ2-1; weak D call: TRBD1 (5 bases). The germline V gene encodes CDR1 MNHEY and CDR2 SMNVEV (reference sequence). Trimming left V 3 bases short and J 7 bases short, with 19 bases between. The CDR3 consists of 16 residues. CDR3 coding DNA: TGTGCCAGCAGTTTGCGCGCAGGGATCCTGGTTAATGAGCAGTTCTTC. This sequence encodes CASSLRAGILVNEQFF.

The genes are TRBV6-5 and TRBJ1-1, with a possible D match to TRBD1 (5 bases). The germline V gene encodes CDR1 MNHEY and CDR2 SVGAGI. This CDR3 has 14 residues. V lost 6 bases, J lost 3 bases, and 14 bases lay in between. Written as DNA, the CDR3 is TGTGCCAGCAGCTCTTCCAGGGTACACACTGAAGCTTTCTTT. This encodes CASSSSRVHTEAFF.

J is TRBJ2-5 and V is TRBV7-2; tentative D call: TRBD2 (6 bases). The CDR3 covers 15 residues. V shed 5 bases and J shed 5 bases, with 18 bases lying between them. CDR1 and CDR2 from the germline V gene are SGHTA and FQGNSA. The CDR3 reads CASSPQGGARETQYF. CDR3 bases: TGTGCCAGCAGCCCACAAGGCGGGGCCCGGGAGACCCAGTACTTC.

This chain links TRBV5-1 with TRBJ2-1; 12 bases fit TRBD2. V gave up 3 bases and J gave up 6 bases; unmatched junction bases: 10. CDR3 size: 17 residues. Germline V gives CDR1 SGHRS, CDR2 YFSETQ. The CDR3 protein is CASSSLAGGPPGNEQFF. As DNA, the CDR3 is TGCGCCAGCAGCTCCCTAGCGGGGGGGCCTCCGGGCAATGAGCAGTTCTTC.

V gene TRBV30 combines with J gene TRBJ2-3; tentatively, D is TRBD2 (6 bases). Germline CDR1 and CDR2: GTSNPN and SVGIG (reference sequence). The CDR3 consists of 15 residues. V was trimmed by 0 bases and J by 0 bases, leaving 10 bases between them. The CDR3 sequence: CAWSVRGKSTDTQYF. CDR3 sequence (DNA): TGTGCCTGGAGTGTCCGGGGGAAAAGCACAGATACGCAGTATTTT.

The chain is built from TRBV5-4 and TRBJ1-4; 7 bases are a match to TRBD1. Germline-derived CDR1 and CDR2 are SGHNT and YYREEE (reference sequence). CDR3 size: 15 residues. Trimming took 1 base from V and 4 from J; bases not matched to a gene: 4. CDR3 bases: TGTGCCAGCAGCTTGAAGGCAGGGGGTAATGAAAAACTGTTTTTT. It codes for CASSLKAGGNEKLFF.

The genes are TRBV29-1 and TRBJ1-2; perhaps TRBD1 as D (6 bases). V gave up 4 bases and J gave up 6 bases, with 18 bases separating them. Germline CDR1 and CDR2: SQVTM and ANQGSEA. The CDR3 extends over 14 amino acids. CDR3 sequence reads: CSVAREFRGDGYTF. The CDR3 DNA reads as TGCAGCGTTGCTCGGGAATTCAGGGGTGATGGCTACACCTTC.

CDR3 sequence (DNA): TGTGCCAGCAGCTTAGCGAGGACAGGGAGGGAAAAACTGTTTTTT. Amino acid sequence: CASSLARTGREKLFF. This rearrangement joins TRBV7-8 to TRBJ1-4, with 8 positions matching TRBD1. The CDR3 contains 15 residues. Germline CDR1 SGHVS, CDR2 FQNEAQ. Trimming took 0 bases from V and 8 from J; bases not matched to a gene: 5.

This chain uses TRBV4-2 with TRBJ1-3; D is unclear. Looked up from germline, CDR1 is LGHNA and CDR2 is YNFKEQ. The germline V and J ends were trimmed by 1 base and 1 base, with 11 bases remaining between them. This CDR3 comprises 16 residues. The CDR3 DNA reads as TGTGCCAGCAGCCAAGGGGCAAGAGTTTCTGGAAACACCATATATTTT. Translated, it gives CASSQGARVSGNTIYF.

The chain couples TRBV5-5 to TRBJ1-5; D is unresolved. The length of the CDR3 is 12 residues. The V gene's germline CDR1 is SGHKS and CDR2 YYEKEE (reference sequence). Trimming took 2 bases from V and 8 from J, leaving 8 bases between them. CDR3 DNA: TGTGCCAGCAGCTTACCGGGGAAGCCCCAGCATTTT. Translating gives CASSLPGKPQHF.

The chain carries TRBV28 and TRBJ1-4, with 9 positions matching TRBD1. Germline assignment: CDR1 MDHEN and CDR2 SYDVKM. The CDR3 totals 14 residues. V shed 4 bases and J 8 bases; nucleotides not matched to a gene: 5. CDR3 nucleotide sequence: TGTGCCAGCAGTTCCGGGACAGGGCTAGAAAAACTGTTTTTT. Its translation is CASSSGTGLEKLFF.